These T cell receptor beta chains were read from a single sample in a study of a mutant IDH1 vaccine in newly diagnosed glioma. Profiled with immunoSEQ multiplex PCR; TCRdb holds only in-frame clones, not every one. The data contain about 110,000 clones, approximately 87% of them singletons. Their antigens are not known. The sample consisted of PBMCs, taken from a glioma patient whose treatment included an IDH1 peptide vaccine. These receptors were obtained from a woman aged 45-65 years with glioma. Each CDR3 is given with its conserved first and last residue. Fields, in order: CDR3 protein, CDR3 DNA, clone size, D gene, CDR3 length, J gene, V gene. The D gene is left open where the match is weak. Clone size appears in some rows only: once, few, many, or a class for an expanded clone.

CASSEGGQAYEQYF | TGTGCCAGCAGCGAAGGGGGGCAAGCCTACGAGCAGTACTTC | few | - | 14 | TRBJ2-7 | TRBV5-4
CASSFGGHSDTQYF | TGTGCCAGCAGTTTTGGCGGGCATTCAGATACGCAGTATTTT | - | - | 14 | TRBJ2-3 | TRBV28
CASSDDQGGSGPQHF | TGTGCCAGCAGTGATGATCAGGGGGGCTCAGGGCCCCAGCATTTT | - | TRBD1 | 15 | TRBJ1-5 | TRBV6-1
CASSSGRSRSGNTMYF | TGTGCCAGCAGCTCGGGAAGGAGCCGCTCTGGAAACACCATGTATTTT | - | - | 16 | TRBJ1-3 | TRBV5-4
CASSLGGSGRAGSYEQYF | TGTGCCAGTAGCCTCGGGGGTAGCGGGAGGGCCGGATCCTACGAGCAGTACTTC | - | TRBD2 | 18 | TRBJ2-7 | TRBV19
CASSIIGTGNTIYF | TGTGCCAGTAGTATCATAGGAACTGGAAACACCATATATTTT | - | - | 14 | TRBJ1-3 | TRBV19
CASSLPQGPQHF | TGTGCCAGCAGTTTGCCCCAGGGGCCGCAGCATTTT | - | - | 12 | TRBJ1-5 | TRBV28
CASSLSGGLSSYNEQFF | TGTGCCAGCAGTTTATCGGGCGGTCTCAGCTCCTACAATGAGCAGTTCTTC | - | - | 17 | TRBJ2-1 | TRBV27
CASSEIIAEGGNEQFF | TGTGCCAGCAGTGAAATTATAGCGGAAGGGGGTAATGAGCAGTTCTTC | - | - | 16 | TRBJ2-1 | TRBV6-1
CASSQRRYQETQYF | TGCGCCAGCAGCCAACGCCGGTACCAAGAGACCCAGTACTTC | - | - | 14 | TRBJ2-5 | TRBV4-1
CASIHNYEQYF | TGTGCCAGCATCCACAACTACGAGCAGTACTTC | - | - | 11 | TRBJ2-7 | TRBV28
CASSRETRYEQYF | TGTGCCAGCAGTCGGGAGACCCGCTACGAGCAGTACTTC | - | - | 13 | TRBJ2-7 | TRBV28
CASSFRDRNYGYTF | TGTGCCAGCAGTTTCCGGGACAGGAACTATGGCTACACCTTC | - | TRBD1 | 14 | TRBJ1-2 | TRBV28
CASRGQRWEQYF | TGTGCCAGCAGGGGACAGCGCTGGGAGCAGTACTTC | - | TRBD1 | 12 | TRBJ2-5 | TRBV2
CASSAPGQGNTEAFF | TGTGCCAGCAGTGCTCCCGGACAGGGGAACACTGAAGCTTTCTTT | - | TRBD1 | 15 | TRBJ1-1 | TRBV28
CASSLKETAYYEQYF | TGTGCCAGCAGTTTAAAGGAGACAGCCTACTACGAGCAGTACTTC | - | - | 15 | TRBJ2-7 | TRBV27
CASSSGRMNTEAFF | TGTGCCAGCAGCTCGGGCAGGATGAACACTGAAGCTTTCTTT | - | - | 14 | TRBJ1-1 | TRBV7-9
CASSGPGSYNSPLHF | TGTGCCAGCAGTGGGCCGGGCTCCTATAATTCACCCCTCCACTTT | - | - | 15 | TRBJ1-6 | TRBV28
CASSDRQREADTQYF | TGTGCCAGCAGCGATCGGCAGCGGGAGGCAGATACGCAGTATTTT | - | TRBD2 | 15 | TRBJ2-3 | TRBV9
CASSPVEGWQPQHF | TGTGCCAGCAGCCCGGTAGAGGGTTGGCAGCCCCAGCATTTT | - | - | 14 | TRBJ1-5 | TRBV6-5
CASSLDGGYEQYF | TGTGCCAGCAGCTTGGACGGGGGTTACGAGCAGTACTTC | - | - | 13 | TRBJ2-7 | TRBV5-4
CASSVEENYGYTF | TGTGCCAGCAGCGTAGAAGAGAACTATGGCTACACCTTC | - | - | 13 | TRBJ1-2 | TRBV9